These 2 T cell receptor beta chains share one sample of origin, sequenced in a study of molecular identifiers for immune sequencing clone quantification. TCRdb redid the calling of the PCR reads with MiXCR, one entry per CDR3 protein. Altogether about 510,000 distinct CDR3 sequences are present, about 25% being singletons, with the ten largest covering 0.7% to 0.9%. Sequenced sample: naive CD8+ T cells from blood, with Jurkat cell RNA spiked in. Noted subset: FACS-sorted CD8+CD4-CCR7+CD45RA+ naive T cells. Receptor source: a human donor in good health. Some libraries in this study had Jurkat cell RNA spiked in.

The chain couples TRBV28 to TRBJ1-1, with TRBD1 matching 7 bases. Germline V gene data show CDR1 as MDHEN and CDR2 as SYDVKM. This CDR3 comprises 16 residues. The ends lost 5 bases at V and 5 bases at J; junction bases unmatched: 14. CDR3 DNA sequence: TGTGCCAGCAGTCCCAGGGGGGGGCGGTTGTGGACTGAAGCTTTCTTT. Protein product: CASSPRGGRLWTEAFF. Filled out from reference TRBV28 and TRBJ1-1, the complete variable domain reads DVKVTQSSRYLVKRTGEKVFLECVQDMDHENMFWYRQDPGLGLRLIYFSYDVKMKEKGDIPEGYSVSREKKERFSLILESASTNQTSMYLCASSPRGGRLWTEAFFGQGTRLTVV.

Ten or more counts support this clonotype. The rearrangement links TRBV6-2 or TRBV6-3 to TRBJ2-7; D unresolved. The length of the CDR3 is 11 residues. The V end lost 7 bases, the J end lost 7 bases, and 11 bases lay between the germline ends. From germline, CDR1 is MNHEY and CDR2 SVGEGT. The CDR3 nucleotides read TGTGCCAGCAAGGGCAGTGGAGAGCAGTACTTC. It translates to CASKGSGEQYF.